The 31 T cell receptor beta chains below all came from one sample that was sequenced in a study of T-cell reconstitution after alpha-beta-depleted transplantation in children. For TCRbeta, the library was prepared with unique molecular identifiers. Each CDR3 protein is one row after TCRdb ran MiXCR on the PCR reads. The table has 780,000 or so distinct CDR3 sequences, 16% seen once; the top ten hold around 5.3%. This specimen was PBMCs, mostly from graft donor cells, taken 360 days after TCRalphabeta/CD19-depleted stem cell transplant. These receptors were obtained from a male patient between 10 and 17 years old who had a stem cell transplant for acute lymphoblastic leukemia, so the T cells may come from the graft donor.

This clonotype was counted a few times. The rearrangement joins TRBV24-1 to TRBJ1-1, with a weak D call TRBD1 (5 bases). Germline V gene lookup returns CDR1 KGHDR and CDR2 SFDVKD. This CDR3 is built from 13 residues. Between the trimmed V and J ends, which lost 3 bases and 6 bases, there was a span of 10 bases. The CDR3, as DNA: TGTGCCACCAGTGATGGAGGGGACCCTGAAGCTTTCTTT. It yields the protein CATSDGGDPEAFF.

The rearrangement links TRBV5-1 to TRBJ1-1, with D possibly TRBD1 on 5 matching bases. Germline V gene lookup returns CDR1 SGHRS and CDR2 YFSETQ. With 1 base removed from V and 0 bases from J, the gap between germline ends came to 10 bases. CDR3 length: 15 amino acids. The CDR3 region is CASSLSRELNTEAFF. The CDR3 bases are TGCGCCAGCAGCTTGAGCAGGGAGCTGAACACTGAAGCTTTCTTT.

This clonotype was counted ten times or more. This rearrangement joins TRBV2 to TRBJ2-1; no clear D. This CDR3 contains 13 residues. Germline assignment: CDR1 SNHLY and CDR2 FYNNEI. Trimming pared 1 base from V and 9 bases from J, leaving 10 bases between. CDR3 nucleotides: TGTGCCAGCAGTGAAGGGTCTAGTATTGAGCAGTTCTTC. It specifies CASSEGSSIEQFF.

This clonotype was observed many times. An end of the junction does not agree with germline; a read error may underlie this. J is TRBJ1-2 and V is TRBV12-3 or TRBV12-4; D may be TRBD1 (5 bases). The CDR3 length is 12 residues. The CDR3 protein is CASSLGPYGYTF. The CDR3 region has the DNA TGCGCCAGCAGCTTGGGGCCTTACGGCTACACCTTC.

The chain is built from TRBV14 and TRBJ1-2, with TRBD1 matching over 8 bases. Per germline, CDR1 SGHDN and CDR2 FVKESK. The CDR3 extends over 18 amino acids. V dropped 1 base and J dropped 4; count of bases not matched to a gene: 14. The CDR3 DNA follows: TGTGCCAGCAGCCAAGGGGGGACAGGACCGTATCGGGGCTATGGCTACACCTTC. Residues: CASSQGGTGPYRGYGYTF.

This clonotype was recorded a few times. This sequence joins TRBV2 and TRBJ2-3, with 12 bases aligning to TRBD2. This CDR3 is 18 amino acids long. The junction had 8 bases not matched to a gene; V was cut back by 4 bases and J by 0 bases. Germline V CDR1 and CDR2: SNHLY, FYNNEI. The DNA for the CDR3 is TGTGCCAGCAGTGTCAGACTAGCGGGAGTAGTAAGCACAGATACGCAGTATTTT. Its translation is CASSVRLAGVVSTDTQYF. Full variable domain (remainder filled in from reference TRBV2 and TRBJ2-3): EPEVTQTPSHQVTQMGQEVILRCVPISNHLYFYWYRQILGQKVEFLVSFYNNEISEKSEIFDDQFSVERPDGSNFTLKIRSTKLEDSAMYFCASSVRLAGVVSTDTQYFGPGTRLTVL.

This clonotype was found a few times. This rearrangement joins TRBV3-1 to TRBJ2-7, with 10 bases matching TRBD2. The trim removed 4 bases at V and 7 bases at J, leaving 19 bases unmatched. The germline V gene encodes CDR1 LGHDT and CDR2 YNNKEL (reference sequence). This CDR3 spans 18 amino acids. CDR3 bases: TGTGCCAGCAGCCCCCTAGGGAGCGGGAGGGCCCGAAGGGAAGAGCAGTACTTC. It encodes CASSPLGSGRARREEQYF.

V gene TRBV11-2 combines with J gene TRBJ2-3; TRBD2 matches at 9 bases. The length of the CDR3 is 16 residues. Trimming took 5 bases from V and 0 from J; bases not matched to a gene: 6. Germline V CDR1 and CDR2: SGHAT, FQNNGV. The CDR3 DNA is TGTGCCAGCAGCCCCCTCGCGGGAGGGAGCACAGATACGCAGTATTTT. It yields the protein CASSPLAGGSTDTQYF.

The chain carries TRBV5-1 and TRBJ2-3; 9 bases line up with TRBD2. Losses at the gene ends were 3 bases for V and 5 bases for J; bases not matched to a gene: 10. CDR3 length equals 16 residues. Germline lookup yields CDR1 SGHRS and CDR2 YFSETQ. In nucleotides, the CDR3 is TGCGCCAGCAGCTGGGCCTTAGCGGGAGAACGAGATACGCAGTATTTT. This gives the protein CASSWALAGERDTQYF. The entire variable domain, with the rest obtained from reference TRBV5-1 and TRBJ2-3, is as follows: KAGVTQTPRYLIKTRGQQVTLSCSPISGHRSVSWYQQTPGQGLQFLFEYFSETQRNKGNFPGRFSGRQFSNSRSEMNVSTLELGDSALYLCASSWALAGERDTQYFGPGTRLTVL.

This clonotype was observed a few times. The V gene is TRBV7-8, the J gene TRBJ2-7; the D gene is possibly TRBD1 (6 bases). V dropped 3 bases and J dropped 0 bases, with 15 bases sitting between them. The length of the CDR3 is 16 residues. Germline loops: CDR1 SGHVS, CDR2 FQNEAQ. The CDR3 DNA reads TGTGCCAGCAGCTTTACCGCAGTAGGGGGCTCCTACGAGCAGTACTTC. Its protein product is CASSFTAVGGSYEQYF.

This rearrangement joins TRBV2 to TRBJ2-4, with D perhaps matching TRBD1 (5 bases). The V end was cut by 6 bases, the J end by 8 bases, with 20 bases between. The CDR3 totals 15 residues. Germline CDR1 reads SNHLY; CDR2 reads FYNNEI. CDR3 region: CASRRTDRSEYIQYF. DNA of the CDR3: TGTGCCAGCAGGAGGACCGACAGATCCGAGTACATTCAGTACTTC.

The chain carries TRBV5-1 and TRBJ1-4; no reliable D call. The germline V and J ends were trimmed by 0 bases and 7 bases, with 16 bases remaining between them. This CDR3 contains 16 residues. The V gene's germline CDR1 is SGHRS and CDR2 YFSETQ. The CDR3 sequence: CASSLGINSVGEKLFF. The DNA for the CDR3 is TGCGCCAGCAGCTTGGGAATAAACAGCGTCGGTGAAAAACTGTTTTTT.

This clonotype was seen repeatedly, ten times or more. The V and J genes are TRBV12-3 or TRBV12-4 and TRBJ2-4; D might be TRBD1 or TRBD2, each matching 5 bases. The germline V and J ends were trimmed by 2 bases and 9 bases, with 17 bases remaining between them. CDR3 length: 15 amino acids. The CDR3 region is CASSLMGKGRVIQYF. The CDR3 region has the DNA TGTGCCAGCAGTTTAATGGGGAAGGGACGGGTCATTCAGTACTTC.

This clonotype came up many times. This chain uses TRBV12-3 or TRBV12-4 with TRBJ2-2, with a weak D call TRBD2 (6 bases). The CDR3 sequence is 11 residues long. The V end lost 6 bases, the J end lost 13 bases, and 12 bases lay between the germline ends. The CDR3 DNA reads TGTGCCAGCAGGGGTGGGACTGTGCTGTTTTTT. Protein: CASRGGTVLFF.

This clonotype was seen a handful of times. The V call is TRBV14, the J call TRBJ2-1; 8 nucleotides align to TRBD2. The CDR3 is made up of 17 amino acids. With V trimmed by 0 bases and J by 2 bases, 6 bases remained unmatched. Germline V lookup: CDR1 SGHDN, CDR2 FVKESK. CDR3 sequence (DNA): TGTGCCAGCAGCCAAGATTGGAGCGGGAGCACCTACAATGAGCAGTTCTTC. Its translation: CASSQDWSGSTYNEQFF. Filled out from reference TRBV14 and TRBJ2-1, the complete variable domain reads EAGVTQFPSHSVIEKGQTVTLRCDPISGHDNLYWYRRVMGKEIKFLLHFVKESKQDESGMPNNRFLAERTGGTYSTLKVQPAELEDSGVYFCASSQDWSGSTYNEQFFGPGTRLTVL.

The chain combines TRBV5-1 with TRBJ2-3; D may be TRBD1 (7 bases). Trimming took 5 bases from V and 2 from J, leaving 15 bases between them. There are 15 residues in the CDR3. Germline lookup yields CDR1 SGHRS and CDR2 YFSETQ. In DNA, the CDR3 is TGCGCCAGCAGGCGGGACAGACAGTTCACAGATACGCAGTATTTT. It codes for CASRRDRQFTDTQYF.

This clonotype was observed a single time. The V gene is TRBV7-2, the J gene TRBJ1-1, with 7 positions matching TRBD1. The V and J ends lost 5 bases and 4 bases, in that order; junction bases with no gene match: 13. The CDR3 length is 16 residues. Germline V gene data show CDR1 as SGHTA and CDR2 as FQGNSA. The CDR3 coding sequence is TGTGCCAGCAGCCCATCGACAGGGCCATCGAGCACTGAAGCTTTCTTT. This encodes CASSPSTGPSSTEAFF.

The V call is TRBV29-1, the J call TRBJ1-1; D possibly corresponds to TRBD1 (5 bases). CDR1 and CDR2 from the germline V gene are SQVTM and ANQGSEA. This CDR3 has 13 amino acids. With 3 bases removed from V and 1 base from J, the gap between germline ends came to 9 bases. The CDR3 region is CSVDRGRNTEAFF. For the CDR3, the DNA is TGCAGCGTTGATCGGGGACGGAACACTGAAGCTTTCTTT. The full variable domain, rest sourced from reference TRBV29-1 and TRBJ1-1, is SAVISQKPSRDICQRGTSLTIQCQVDSQVTMMFWYRQQPGQSLTLIATANQGSEATYESGFVIDKFPISRPNLTFSTLTVSNMSPEDSSIYLCSVDRGRNTEAFFGQGTRLTVV.

Only a few counts were recorded for this clonotype. The chain combines TRBV7-6 with TRBJ1-2; D not resolved. This CDR3 has 16 amino acids. V was pared by 1 base and J by 6 bases, with 18 bases between. CDR1 is SGHVS, CDR2 FNYEAQ, per germline. This chain's CDR3 is CASSLVVEDLGNGYTF. The CDR3 DNA reads TGTGCCAGCAGCTTAGTCGTCGAGGACCTGGGGAATGGCTACACCTTC.

This rearrangement joins TRBV6-1 to TRBJ2-1, with TRBD2 matching 9 bases. Trimming cost V 8 bases and J 0 bases; bases outside gene matches: 17. The CDR3 spans 19 residues. The germline CDR1 and CDR2 sequences are MNHNS and SASEGT. CDR3 coding DNA: TGTGCCAGCCCCAGAAGACCGGATAGCGGGGGCAGCTCCTACAATGAGCAGTTCTTC. Translated: CASPRRPDSGGSSYNEQFF.

This clonotype was seen only a few times. The chain joins TRBV18 to TRBJ2-1; 8 positions match TRBD2. The CDR3 has 15 amino acids. The V gene's germline CDR1 is KGHSH and CDR2 LQKENI. Trimming at V came to 3 bases and at J to 2 bases, leaving 3 bases not matched to a gene. Written as DNA, the CDR3 is TGTGCCAGCTCACCGGTAGCGGGACCCTACAATGAGCAGTTCTTC. Translation gives CASSPVAGPYNEQFF.

This clonotype was detected ten times or more. The chain recombines TRBV5-1 with TRBJ2-5; TRBD1 agrees at 12 bases. The CDR3 totals 15 residues. The V and J ends lost 2 bases and 4 bases, in that order; junction bases with no gene match: 3. From germline, CDR1 is SGHRS and CDR2 YFSETQ. The DNA of the CDR3 is TGCGCCAGCAGCTTAGGGACAGGGGGCGGAGAGACCCAGTACTTC. Residues: CASSLGTGGGETQYF.

CDR3 sequence (DNA): TGTGCCAGCAGCCGAGAAATAGGCTGGGACGGGAGGGCCCGCAAGTTTAATGAGCAGTTCTTC. Its protein is CASSREIGWDGRARKFNEQFF. The J gene is TRBJ2-1, the V gene TRBV4-2; 8 bases match TRBD2. Germline V CDR1 and CDR2: LGHNA, YNFKEQ. The CDR3 has 21 amino acids. Trimming removed 4 bases from V and 7 bases from J; junction bases left unmatched: 27.

The chain couples TRBV6-1 to TRBJ2-1; no definite D call. In germline, CDR1 is MNHNS, CDR2 SASEGT. Trimming removed 6 bases from V and 7 bases from J, with 13 bases in between. This CDR3 is 13 amino acids long. The CDR3 spells CASSLGSRNEQFF. CDR3 in DNA: TGTGCCAGCAGCCTGGGGTCTAGAAATGAGCAGTTCTTC.

This clonotype has at least ten counts. The rearrangement joins TRBV12-3 or TRBV12-4 to TRBJ2-3, with D perhaps matching TRBD1 or TRBD2 (5 bases each). The germline V and J ends were trimmed by 3 bases and 3 bases, with 7 bases remaining between them. CDR3 length: 13 residues. The CDR3 reads CASSFGATDTQYF. The CDR3 coding sequence is TGTGCCAGCAGTTTCGGGGCAACAGATACGCAGTATTTT.

J is TRBJ2-3 and V is TRBV28, with 13 bases that match TRBD2. The ends lost 5 bases at V and 0 bases at J; junction bases unmatched: 11. Per germline, CDR1 MDHEN and CDR2 SYDVKM. There are 19 residues in the CDR3. CDR3 DNA sequence: TGTGCCAGCAGTACCCGGACTAGCGGGAGAGTAAGGAGCACAGATACGCAGTATTTT. The encoded protein is CASSTRTSGRVRSTDTQYF.

In this sample, this clonotype turned up a few times. The chain is built from TRBV7-3 and TRBJ2-2, with 12 bases matching TRBD2. After removal of 2 bases from V and 0 bases from J, the junction contained 1 base not matched to a gene. The CDR3 totals 17 residues. Germline V gives CDR1 SGHTA, CDR2 FQGTGA. CDR3 nucleotide sequence: TGTGCCAGCAGCTTACTAGCGGGAGGGCCGAACACCGGGGAGCTGTTTTTT. Translating gives CASSLLAGGPNTGELFF.

In its sample, this clonotype was seen a few times. The chain links TRBV29-1 to TRBJ2-3; maybe TRBD1 (6 bases). The CDR3 sequence is 12 residues long. V was pared by 7 bases and J by 4 bases, with 12 bases between. The germline V gene encodes CDR1 SQVTM and CDR2 ANQGSEA. CDR3 region: CSEQGRADTQYF. CDR3 bases: TGCAGCGAACAGGGTAGGGCAGATACGCAGTATTTT.

The J gene is TRBJ1-1, the V gene TRBV10-1; D possibly corresponds to TRBD1 (6 bases). V dropped 6 bases and J dropped 6 bases, with 17 bases sitting between them. The length of the CDR3 is 14 residues. The germline CDR1 and CDR2 sequences are WNHNN and SYGVQD (reference sequence). The CDR3 sequence: CASSYTGFSPEAFF. The CDR3 DNA sequence: TGCGCCAGCAGCTATACAGGGTTTAGTCCTGAAGCTTTCTTT.

The V call is TRBV18, the J call TRBJ1-1, with D possibly being TRBD1 (5 bases). This CDR3 is built from 16 residues. Germline V gene sequence: CDR1 KGHSH, CDR2 LQKENI. Between the trimmed V and J ends, which lost 1 base and 4 bases, there was a span of 16 bases. The CDR3 DNA reads TGTGCCAGCTCACCACTCCCCAGGGTCCAAGGCACTGAAGCTTTCTTT. This sequence encodes CASSPLPRVQGTEAFF.

CDR3 region: CASRREINEQFF. In DNA form, the CDR3 reads TGTGCCAGTAGGCGGGAGATAAATGAGCAGTTCTTC. The V and J genes are TRBV19 and TRBJ2-1; 7 bases match TRBD2. V was pared by 6 bases and J by 7 bases, with 3 bases of the junction left unmatched. The germline V gene encodes CDR1 LNHDA and CDR2 SQIVND (reference sequence). The CDR3 consists of 12 residues.